Listed here are 13 T cell receptor beta chains from one sample, sequenced in a study of cytomegalovirus exposure and HLA in healthy donors. The PCR made use of 60 Vbeta and 13 Jbeta primers. Sequenced by immunoSEQ multiplex PCR; TCRdb stores in-frame clones only, minus some. The data show over 150,000 clones, about three quarters seen once. The source material was PBMCs. Receptors were obtained from a woman in her thirties or forties in good health and CMV-seronegative.

This CDR3 reads CASRVDGTDEAFF. CDR3 nucleotides: TGTGCCAGCAGGGTAGATGGGACTGATGAAGCTTTCTTT. The chain joins TRBV6-5 to TRBJ1-1; D is possibly TRBD1 (5 bases). The CDR3 has 13 amino acids. Germline CDR1 reads MNHEY; CDR2 reads SVGAGI. V was trimmed by 6 bases and J by 7 bases, leaving 15 bases between them.

V usage is TRBV7-9 and J usage is TRBJ1-5, with D uncertain. V was pared by 3 bases and J by 3 bases, with 6 bases between. The CDR3 has 13 residues. Germline CDR1 and CDR2: SEHNR and FQNEAQ (reference sequence). Written as DNA, the CDR3 is TGTGCCAGCAGCTTGACACACAATCAGCCCCAGCATTTT. The encoded protein is CASSLTHNQPQHF. Variable domain in full (rest from reference TRBV7-9 and TRBJ1-5): DTGVSQNPRHKITKRGQNVTFRCDPISEHNRLYWYRQTLGQGPEFLTYFQNEAQLEKSRLLSDRFSAERPKGSFSTLEIQRTEQGDSAMYLCASSLTHNQPQHFGDGTRLSIL.

V usage is TRBV7-9 and J usage is TRBJ1-2, with 8 bases that match TRBD1. Germline CDR1 and CDR2: SEHNR and FQNEAQ (reference sequence). The CDR3 is 12 amino acids. V trimming: 11 bases; J trimming: 6 bases; junction bases outside the gene matches: 8. CDR3 nucleotides: TGTGCCTGCCAGACAGGGGCGAATGGCTACACCTTC. This encodes CACQTGANGYTF.

This chain uses TRBV9 with TRBJ1-2, with a possible D match to TRBD1 (5 bases). This CDR3 region has 14 residues. Germline V gene sequence: CDR1 SGDLS, CDR2 YYNGEE. V was pared by 0 bases and J by 6 bases, with 12 bases between. The CDR3, as DNA: TGTGCCAGCAGCGTAGCGGCAGGGAAGAATGGCTACACCTTC. It specifies CASSVAAGKNGYTF.

This chain joins TRBV27 and TRBJ1-2, with 7 positions matching TRBD1. The CDR3 sequence is 15 residues long. Germline values: CDR1 MNHEY, CDR2 SMNVEV (reference sequence). The ends lost 6 bases at V and 4 bases at J; junction bases unmatched: 11. CDR3 coding DNA: TGTGCCAGCAGCAGGTCAACCGGGACAGCCTATGGCTACACCTTC. Translation: CASSRSTGTAYGYTF.

The chain is built from TRBV7-8 and TRBJ2-5; the D gene is possibly TRBD1 (7 bases). V shed 5 bases and J shed 9 bases, with 25 bases lying between them. CDR1 SGHVS and CDR2 FQNEAQ come from the germline V gene. This CDR3 region has 16 residues. CDR3 coding DNA: TGTGCCAGCAGCCCTACAGGGGAGGTTACAAGAAGGGCCCAGTACTTC. Residues: CASSPTGEVTRRAQYF.

The chain has TRBV28 and TRBJ2-7; TRBD1 aligns across 10 bases. Germline-derived CDR1 and CDR2 are MDHEN and SYDVKM. After removal of 4 bases from V and 5 bases from J, the junction contained 8 bases not matched to a gene. This CDR3 is 15 amino acids long. The CDR3 nucleotides read TGTGCCAGCAGTTCACCGGGACAGGGGTGGAACGAGCAGTACTTC. Translated, it gives CASSSPGQGWNEQYF. Full variable domain (outside the CDR3, taken from reference TRBV28 and TRBJ2-7): DVKVTQSSRYLVKRTGEKVFLECVQDMDHENMFWYRQDPGLGLRLIYFSYDVKMKEKGDIPEGYSVSREKKERFSLILESASTNQTSMYLCASSSPGQGWNEQYFGPGTRLTVT.

This rearrangement joins TRBV11-3 to TRBJ2-5; 11 bases are shared with TRBD2. CDR3 length: 16 amino acids. Germline V gene lookup returns CDR1 SGHNT and CDR2 YENEEA. Trimming cost V 5 bases and J 2 bases; bases outside gene matches: 7. CDR3 DNA: TGTGCCAGCAGCCCGGGACTAGCGGAAAGACAAGAGACCCAGTACTTC. This encodes CASSPGLAERQETQYF.

In this sample, this clone turned up once. This sequence joins TRBV6-1 and TRBJ1-2; tentative D call: TRBD1 (6 bases). Germline CDR1 and CDR2: MNHNS and SASEGT. The CDR3 sequence is 16 residues long. V was clipped by 4 bases and J by 4 bases, with 19 bases between them. The CDR3 region has the DNA TGTGCCAGCAGTGCCACAGGGAATCCGTGGGGCTATGGCTACACCTTC. Translation gives CASSATGNPWGYGYTF.

This chain joins TRBV18 and TRBJ2-7; 7 bases match TRBD1. CDR1 and CDR2 (germline): KGHSH, LQKENI. Unmatched junction bases numbered 2, after V lost 3 bases and J lost 0 bases. This CDR3 comprises 14 residues. Here the CDR3 reads CASSPRDSSYEQYF. As DNA, the CDR3 is TGTGCCAGCTCACCCCGGGACAGCTCCTACGAGCAGTACTTC.

This sequence joins TRBV11-1 and TRBJ2-5; 8 bases agree with TRBD1. Germline V gene sequence: CDR1 SGHAT, CDR2 FQDESV (reference sequence). Losses at the gene ends were 5 bases for V and 5 bases for J; bases not matched to a gene: 4. This CDR3 spans 13 amino acids. Here the CDR3 DNA reads TGTGCCAGCAGCGGACAGGGTGAGGAGACCCAGTACTTC. This codes for CASSGQGEETQYF.

V is TRBV19 and J is TRBJ2-1, with D tentatively TRBD2 (6 bases). The germline V and J ends were trimmed by 7 bases and 8 bases, with 15 bases remaining between them. Germline CDR1 and CDR2: LNHDA and SQIVND (reference sequence). The CDR3 has 13 residues. CDR3 in amino acids: CASTPAGSDEQFF. The CDR3 bases are TGTGCCAGTACCCCCGCCGGGAGCGATGAGCAGTTCTTC.

The gene calls are TRBV10-1 and TRBJ1-3, with D perhaps TRBD1 (6 bases). Trimming removed 2 bases at V and 0 bases at J, with 14 bases between. The CDR3 consists of 17 residues. Germline-derived CDR1 and CDR2 are WNHNN and SYGVQD (reference sequence). As DNA, the CDR3 is TGCGCCAGCAGTGAGCGGGGGGGCCCCTACTCTGGAAACACCATATATTTT. Encoded protein: CASSERGGPYSGNTIYF.